These T cell receptor beta chains were read from a single sample in a study of lymphopenia after photon versus proton radiotherapy. Only in-frame clones appear in the TCRdb table, and some are missing; sequencing was by immunoSEQ multiplex PCR. The sample yields 25,000 to 30,000 clones, roughly 87% seen once. Sequenced material: peripheral blood, taken from a patient treated with proton-based radiotherapy. The receptors shown here come from a woman aged 55 to 70 with cholangiocarcinoma. Some clones in this sample may be carry-over from other donors' samples. Both conserved end residues are part of each CDR3. The D gene is left open where the match is weak. The size entry is marked missing in some rows and otherwise reads once, few, many or a size class.

clone_size j_call d_call v_call cdr3_aa cdr3_nt
- TRBJ1-1 - TRBV18 CASSRSRENTEAFF TGTGCCAGCTCACGCTCGCGGGAGAACACTGAAGCTTTCTTT
- TRBJ1-1 TRBD1 TRBV4-1 CASSRSGTGLNTEAFF TGCGCCAGCAGCCGTTCCGGGACAGGGTTGAACACTGAAGCTTTCTTT
- TRBJ1-5 TRBD1 TRBV7-8 CASSLARQGASGNQPQHF TGTGCCAGCAGCTTAGCGCGGCAGGGGGCCAGTGGCAATCAGCCCCAGCATTTT
- TRBJ1-1 - TRBV5-6 CASSLDGPMNTEAFF TGTGCCAGCAGCTTGGATGGGCCGATGAACACTGAAGCTTTCTTT
- TRBJ1-6 - TRBV15 CATSRDRTHGITNSPLHF TGTGCCACCAGCAGAGATAGAACCCACGGGATTACTAATTCACCCCTCCACTTT
- TRBJ1-1 - TRBV7-9 CASSSPGWENTEAFF TGTGCCAGCAGCTCCCCGGGGTGGGAGAACACTGAAGCTTTCTTT
- TRBJ2-1 - TRBV5-4 CASYRFGDNEQFF TGTGCCAGTTACCGGTTTGGGGACAATGAGCAGTTCTTC
- TRBJ2-1 TRBD2 TRBV7-2 CASSSLAGVSEQFF TGTGCCAGCAGCTCCCTAGCGGGAGTTAGTGAGCAGTTCTTC
- TRBJ2-7 - TRBV9 CASSPAGAGRSEQYF TGTGCCAGCAGCCCCGCGGGTGCAGGGAGATCCGAGCAGTACTTC
- TRBJ2-3 TRBD1 TRBV9 CASSTQPIQGPTDTQYF TGTGCCAGCAGCACCCAACCGATACAGGGGCCGACAGATACGCAGTATTTT
- TRBJ2-1 TRBD2 TRBV4-1 CASSQAGGGINEQFF TGCGCCAGCAGCCAAGCTGGCGGGGGTATAAATGAGCAGTTCTTC
- TRBJ2-1 - TRBV5-6 CASSLSGLYEQFF TGTGCCAGCAGCTTGTCCGGGCTTTATGAGCAGTTCTTC
- TRBJ2-5 - TRBV6-5 CASSYGETQYF TGTGCCAGCAGTTACGGGGAGACCCAGTACTTC
- TRBJ2-7 TRBD1 TRBV5-6 CASRMTGARYEQYF TGTGCCAGCAGGATGACAGGGGCTAGGTACGAGCAGTACTTC
- TRBJ2-7 - TRBV27 CASRHQGAYEQYF TGTGCCAGCCGACATCAGGGAGCCTACGAGCAGTACTTC
- TRBJ2-3 - TRBV5-1 CASSLAPDTQYF TGCGCCAGCAGCCTGGCCCCAGATACGCAGTATTTT
- TRBJ2-5 - TRBV10-1 CASRKRTDPWETQYF TGCGCCAGCAGGAAAAGGACAGATCCCTGGGAGACCCAGTACTTC
- TRBJ1-2 - TRBV7-9 CASSSSWGYTF TGTGCCAGCAGCTCTAGCTGGGGCTACACCTTC
- TRBJ1-1 - TRBV27 CASSLRQLNTEAFF TGTGCCAGCAGTTTAAGGCAGTTGAACACTGAAGCTTTCTTT
- TRBJ1-1 - TRBV30 CAWMTEMNTEAFF TGTGCCTGGATGACGGAAATGAACACTGAAGCTTTCTTT
- TRBJ2-3 TRBD2 TRBV10-2 CASSLAGGTDTQYF TGCGCCAGCAGTCTAGCGGGGGGGACAGATACGCAGTATTTT
once TRBJ1-2 - TRBV19 CASSIGNSQTYGYTF TGTGCCAGTAGTATAGGGAACAGCCAGACCTATGGCTACACCTTC
- TRBJ1-1 TRBD1 TRBV29-1 CSAGGTGTGPGEAFF TGCAGCGCCGGAGGGACAGGGACGGGGCCAGGGGAAGCTTTCTTT
once TRBJ2-7 - TRBV7-2 CASSLEAGQTAYEQYF TGTGCCAGCAGCTTAGAGGCAGGTCAGACGGCCTACGAGCAGTACTTC
- TRBJ2-7 - TRBV30 CAWSSSAGEQYF TGTGCCTGGAGCTCTTCCGCCGGGGAGCAGTACTTC
- TRBJ2-2 TRBD1 TRBV2 CASSRTGENTGELFF TGTGCCAGCAGTCGGACAGGGGAGAACACCGGGGAGCTGTTTTTT
- TRBJ1-1 TRBD1 TRBV5-1 CASSLEGTGVNTEAFF TGCGCCAGCAGCTTGGAGGGGACAGGGGTGAACACTGAAGCTTTCTTT
- TRBJ2-3 - TRBV2 CASRKGGTDTQYF TGTGCCAGCAGAAAGGGAGGTACAGATACGCAGTATTTT
- TRBJ1-2 - TRBV19 CASNEVTRANYGYTF TGTGCCAGTAATGAGGTCACGAGAGCTAACTATGGCTACACCTTC
- TRBJ1-1 - TRBV18 CASSLDRVNTEAFF TGTGCCAGCTCACTGGACAGAGTGAACACTGAAGCTTTCTTT
once TRBJ1-4 - TRBV15 CATSTDNGEKLFF TGTGCCACCAGCACTGACAATGGCGAAAAACTGTTTTTT